This TCR beta chain was recorded in a study of cytomegalovirus exposure and HLA in healthy donors. Study-level information: It was reported in a later analysis that the 100 to 150 validation repertoires used the same platform as the roughly 700 first-cohort repertoires. General study findings and limits: The tendency of first-cohort TCR clusters to co-occur in the roughly 110 validation repertoires emerged from a later analysis.

This CDR3 is 14 amino acids long. V was clipped by 1 base and J by 5 bases, with 9 bases between them. Germline loops: CDR1 SGHVS, CDR2 FNYEAQ. A note on this clone: The antigen remains unidentified.

Generated by immunoSEQ multiplex PCR, the TCRdb table keeps only in-frame clones and is missing some. The data show about 330,000 clones, about 90% seen once. This sequence joins TRBV7-6 and TRBJ2-1; TRBD2 is a possible D gene (6 bases). The source material was PBMCs. This TCR was sampled from a woman aged 25 to 39 in good health and CMV-seropositive. In DNA, the CDR3 is TGTGCCAGCAGCTTAGAGGCGGGGCACAATGAGCAGTTCTTC. Protein sequence: CASSLEAGHNEQFF.